These T cell receptor beta chains were read from a single sample in a study of beta chain features in type 1 diabetes. Profiled with immunoSEQ multiplex PCR; TCRdb holds only in-frame clones, not every one. This table holds 810,000 or so clones, under 20% found once. The material sequenced was naive CD4+ T cells from blood. The source is a woman aged 18-29 years in good health. The CDR3 runs from the conserved cysteine through the conserved F or W. A D gene is named only where the DNA matches it firmly. Some rows have no size entry. The others give once, few or many, or a class for an expanded clone.

size: .; D: TRBD2; J: TRBJ2-2; V: TRBV18; DNA: TGTGCCAGCTCACCACCCGGGACTAGGCAGTCTGGGGAGCTGTTTTTT; CDR3: CASSPPGTRQSGELFF
size: once; D: .; J: TRBJ2-1; V: TRBV7-8; DNA: TGTGCCAGCAGCTTAGGTCGGGCCAACTACAATGAGCAGTTCTTC; CDR3: CASSLGRANYNEQFF
size: once; D: .; J: TRBJ1-2; V: TRBV6-5; DNA: TGTGCCAGCAGTTATCAGGGAAACTATGGCTACACCTTC; CDR3: CASSYQGNYGYTF
size: .; D: TRBD1; J: TRBJ2-1; V: TRBV5-4; DNA: TGTGCCAGCAGCTTGGAGGGACAGGAGAATGAGCAGTTCTTC; CDR3: CASSLEGQENEQFF
size: .; D: .; J: TRBJ2-4; V: TRBV7-2; DNA: TGTGCCAGCAGCTTCAACTTTATAGCCAAAAACATTCAGTACTTC; CDR3: CASSFNFIAKNIQYF
size: few; D: .; J: TRBJ1-2; V: TRBV28; DNA: TGTGCCAGCAGGGGGGTCTCCTCCTATGTCTACACCTTC; CDR3: CASRGVSSYVYTF
size: .; D: .; J: TRBJ2-2; V: TRBV4-3; DNA: TGCGCCAGCAGCCAAGATAAAGGGCCCGGGGAGCTGTTTTTT; CDR3: CASSQDKGPGELFF
size: .; D: TRBD2; J: TRBJ2-7; V: TRBV7-9; DNA: TGTGCCAGCAGCGTTAGCGGGACTTTATCGTTCGAGCAGTACTTC; CDR3: CASSVSGTLSFEQYF
size: few; D: TRBD1; J: TRBJ2-7; V: TRBV4-3; DNA: TGCGCCAGCAGCCAAGGGGGACAGGGAGTTTACGAGCAGTACTTC; CDR3: CASSQGGQGVYEQYF
size: .; D: TRBD2; J: TRBJ2-1; V: TRBV5-1; DNA: TGCGCCAGCAGCTTGATCGTGCGGGGGGGAATGAATGAGCAGTTCTTC; CDR3: CASSLIVRGGMNEQFF
size: .; D: .; J: TRBJ2-1; V: TRBV7-3; DNA: TGTGCCAGCAGCCCGACAGTCTACAATGAGCAGTTCTTC; CDR3: CASSPTVYNEQFF
size: few; D: TRBD2; J: TRBJ2-5; V: TRBV9; DNA: TGTGCCAGCAGCGTAGCCCCAGCGGGAGGCCAAGAGACCCAGTACTTC; CDR3: CASSVAPAGGQETQYF
size: .; D: .; J: TRBJ2-6; V: TRBV18; DNA: TGTGCCAGCTCACCAACTGAAGGCTCTGGGGCCAACGTCCTGACTTTC; CDR3: CASSPTEGSGANVLTF
size: .; D: .; J: TRBJ2-5; V: TRBV28; DNA: TGTGCCAGCAGTTTGCCAGGATCAGAGACCCAGTACTTC; CDR3: CASSLPGSETQYF
size: few; D: .; J: TRBJ2-3; V: TRBV29-1; DNA: TGCAGCGTTGGCCTCTTGGGGGATGATCGAGATACGCAGTATTTT; CDR3: CSVGLLGDDRDTQYF
size: few; D: .; J: TRBJ2-5; V: TRBV18; DNA: TGTGCCAGCTCACCATCGAGAGAGACCCAGTACTTC; CDR3: CASSPSRETQYF
size: .; D: .; J: TRBJ1-2; V: TRBV29-1; DNA: TGCAGCGTTGAAGATCCTCGGCGTCCCGAGGGTGGCTACACCTTC; CDR3: CSVEDPRRPEGGYTF
size: .; D: .; J: TRBJ2-3; V: TRBV9; DNA: TGTGCCAGCAGCGGCGACTTCGGGGGCGGAGATACGCAGTATTTT; CDR3: CASSGDFGGGDTQYF
size: .; D: .; J: TRBJ1-5; V: TRBV7-2; DNA: TGTGCCAGCAGCTTAGACCGCAATCAGCCCCAGCATTTT; CDR3: CASSLDRNQPQHF
size: few; D: TRBD1; J: TRBJ1-5; V: TRBV4-1; DNA: TGCGCCAGCAGCCAATATGGGACAGGGATTCAGCCCCAGCATTTT; CDR3: CASSQYGTGIQPQHF
size: .; D: .; J: TRBJ1-6; V: TRBV5-6; DNA: TGTGCCAGCAGCTTGGAACGGGGTAATTCACCCCTCCACTTT; CDR3: CASSLERGNSPLHF
size: .; D: .; J: TRBJ2-5; V: TRBV11-1; DNA: TGTGCCAGCAGCTTAAGGCCCGTCCAAGAGACCCAGTACTTC; CDR3: CASSLRPVQETQYF
size: few; D: .; J: TRBJ2-5; V: TRBV7-2; DNA: TGTGCCAGCACCCCCCGCCCCTCCTTCCCCCAGTACTTC; CDR3: CASTPRPSFPQYF
size: few; D: .; J: TRBJ2-5; V: TRBV5-1; DNA: TGCGCCAGCAGCTTCGAACAGCCTAGCTTGGAGACCCAGTACTTC; CDR3: CASSFEQPSLETQYF
size: few; D: TRBD2; J: TRBJ2-2; V: TRBV9; DNA: TGTGCCAGCAGCGTAGCTGCCCCCCGACTAGCGGGGAACACCGGGGAGCTGTTTTTT; CDR3: CASSVAAPRLAGNTGELFF